This T cell receptor beta chain was identified in a study of blood T cells in healthy people across ages. General study results and limits: Bulk PBMC profiling left naive and antigen-experienced comparisons inconclusive. The percentage of naive T cells correlated strongly with TCR beta diversity. There were more naive CD4+ cells and higher diversity in long-lived donors than in aged donors.

With a J-beta primer mix and a sample-barcoded 5' primer, a second PCR ran about 6 to 11 cycles. TCRdb reanalysed the 5' RACE reads using MiXCR and keeps one entry per CDR3 protein. The repertoire has hundreds of thousands of distinct CDR3 sequences, about three fifths of them found once; the top ten carry 22%. The sample, approximately 10 milliliters of peripheral blood, was drawn from each donor. This CDR3 has 15 residues. Trimming took 5 bases from V and 8 from J, leaving 20 bases between them. CDR1 SGHVS and CDR2 FNYEAQ come from the germline V gene. The count of this clonotype is one. Its specificity is not known.

The rearrangement uses TRBV7-6 and TRBJ2-3; D might be TRBD1 (6 bases). Sequencing used blood. This sequence originates from a man under 40 in good health. CDR3 sequence (DNA): TGTGCCAGCAGCCCGGGAACCGGTGGGGGCGGTACGCAGTATTTT. It yields the protein CASSPGTGGGGTQYF.